The 12 T cell receptor beta chains in this list originate from one sample, sequenced in a study of CD8 T cells in ankylosing spondylitis. TCRdb re-called the 5' RACE reads with MiXCR, one entry per CDR3 protein. The sample holds 200,000 to 300,000 distinct CDR3 sequences; under 12% are singletons and the top ten take less than 3%. Sequences were obtained from blood, either unsorted or a sorted T cell fraction (not recorded which). Every receptor here comes from a male donor with ankylosing spondylitis or in good health (not recorded which).

This clonotype was recorded at least ten times. The chain uses TRBV15 and TRBJ2-3; maybe TRBD2 (8 bases). This CDR3 comprises 15 residues. Germline V gene lookup returns CDR1 LNHNV and CDR2 YYDKDF (reference sequence). Trimming cost V 7 bases and J 2 bases, with 16 bases left between them. CDR3 sequence reads: CATNAGGQSTDTQYF. CDR3 DNA: TGTGCCACCAACGCGGGGGGACAGTCCACAGATACGCAGTATTTT.

This clonotype was seen many times. This chain links TRBV10-2 with TRBJ1-2; D possibly corresponds to TRBD1 (6 bases). The CDR3 is made up of 14 amino acids. V was cut by 3 bases and J by 4 bases, with 12 bases left in between. Germline V gene data show CDR1 as WSHSY and CDR2 as SAAADI. CDR3 loop: CASSDGWDIYGYTF. DNA of the CDR3: TGCGCCAGCAGTGATGGATGGGACATCTATGGCTACACCTTC.

Many counts were recorded for this clonotype. This sequence joins TRBV3-1 and TRBJ2-5; D gene ambiguous. Per germline, CDR1 LGHDT and CDR2 YNNKEL (reference sequence). Trimming removed 2 bases from V and 4 bases from J, with 5 bases in between. The CDR3 sequence is 12 residues long. The CDR3 reads CASSQFRETQYF. The CDR3 nucleotides are TGTGCCAGCAGCCAATTCCGAGAGACCCAGTACTTC.

This clonotype was counted a few times. The CDR3 nucleotides are TGTGCCAGCAGCCAAGAACAGCTAGCCAAAAACATTCAGTACTTC. Its translation is CASSQEQLAKNIQYF. This chain links TRBV4-2 with TRBJ2-4, with D unresolved. CDR3 length: 15 amino acids. Per germline, CDR1 LGHNA and CDR2 YNFKEQ. V was shortened by 0 bases and J by 0 bases, with 6 bases between the two germline ends.

The sample holds many counts of this clonotype. V gene TRBV3-1 combines with J gene TRBJ2-1, with TRBD2 matching over 13 bases. Unmatched junction bases numbered 6, after V lost 2 bases and J lost 5 bases. Germline assignment: CDR1 LGHDT and CDR2 YNNKEL (reference sequence). This CDR3 spans 17 amino acids. Written as DNA, the CDR3 is TGTGCCAGCAGCCAATTTGCAACTAGCGGGGGGGACAATGAGCAGTTCTTC. Translating gives CASSQFATSGGDNEQFF.

There are many counts of this clonotype. The J gene is TRBJ1-5, the V gene TRBV2; the D is unclear. Trimming pared 4 bases from V and 3 bases from J, leaving 10 bases between. This CDR3 has 14 residues. From germline, CDR1 is SNHLY and CDR2 FYNNEI. Written as DNA, the CDR3 is TGTGCCAGCAGTGGCCGGGCCCCCAATCAGCCCCAGCATTTT. It specifies CASSGRAPNQPQHF.

This clonotype was observed at least ten times. The chain is built from TRBV20-1 and TRBJ1-1; the match to TRBD1 covers 8 bases. After removal of 7 bases from V and 3 bases from J, the junction contained 10 bases not matched to a gene. From germline, CDR1 is DFQATT and CDR2 SNEGSKA (reference sequence). The CDR3 extends over 14 amino acids. For the CDR3, the DNA is TGCAGTGTTTACACTGGACAGGGAGACACTGAAGCTTTCTTT. Its translation: CSVYTGQGDTEAFF.

This rearrangement joins TRBV18 to TRBJ2-7, with D possibly matching TRBD2 (5 bases). The length of the CDR3 is 16 residues. The V end was cut by 2 bases, the J end by 2 bases, with 16 bases between. CDR1 and CDR2 from the germline V gene are KGHSH and LQKENI. CDR3 residues: CASSPGNSPGTYEQYF. In nucleotides, the CDR3 is TGTGCCAGCTCACCAGGGAACAGCCCGGGGACCTACGAGCAGTACTTC.

This clonotype has a count of ten or more. The rearrangement links TRBV7-2 to TRBJ1-1; D possibly corresponds to TRBD1 (6 bases). This CDR3 is 13 amino acids long. Germline assignment: CDR1 SGHTA and CDR2 FQGNSA. Trimming pared 5 bases from V and 7 bases from J, leaving 14 bases between. CDR3 nucleotide sequence: TGTGCCAGCAGCCAAACGAGGGGGGGTGAAGCTTTCTTT. The encoded protein is CASSQTRGGEAFF. The full variable domain, with the rest looked up from reference TRBV7-2 and TRBJ1-1, is GAGVSQSPSNKVTEKGKDVELRCDPISGHTALYWYRQSLGQGLEFLIYFQGNSAPDKSGLPSDRFSAERTGGSVSTLTIQRTQQEDSAVYLCASSQTRGGEAFFGQGTRLTVV.

The sample holds many counts of this clonotype. The chain recombines TRBV12-3 or TRBV12-4 with TRBJ1-1; 7 bases fit TRBD1. The CDR3 sequence is 13 residues long. Trimming removed 6 bases from V and 10 bases from J; junction bases left unmatched: 11. For the CDR3, the DNA is TGTGCCAGCAGCCCTCAAGGGGGCACCGGAGCTTTCTTT. Its translation: CASSPQGGTGAFF.

At least ten counts were recorded for this clonotype. This chain connects TRBV5-1 to TRBJ2-1; weak D call: TRBD1 (6 bases). The CDR3 sequence is 14 residues long. The V end was cut by 4 bases, the J end by 7 bases, with 15 bases between. Germline CDR1 and CDR2: SGHRS and YFSETQ. In DNA form, the CDR3 reads TGCGCCAGCAGCCACGGACAGAGGGTAAATGAGCAGTTCTTC. Its protein product is CASSHGQRVNEQFF.

This clonotype was seen repeatedly, ten times or more. The rearrangement uses TRBV2 and TRBJ1-2; D perhaps matches TRBD1 (6 bases). With 2 bases removed from V and 4 bases from J, the gap between germline ends came to 20 bases. Germline V CDR1 and CDR2: SNHLY, FYNNEI. There are 17 residues in the CDR3. The CDR3 loop is CASSETRTAHYPYGYTF. CDR3 sequence (DNA): TGTGCCAGCAGTGAAACACGGACAGCTCACTACCCCTATGGCTACACCTTC.